These T cell receptor beta chains were read from a single sample in a study of cytomegalovirus exposure and HLA in healthy donors. Clones were sequenced by immunoSEQ multiplex PCR, and TCRdb holds only the in-frame ones, with some missing. This table has under 200,000 clones, 79% appearing once. The source material was PBMCs. The receptors derive from a woman aged 25 to 39 in good health and CMV-seropositive. The CDR3 runs from the conserved cysteine through the conserved F or W. A D gene is named only where the DNA matches it firmly. Rows give clone size only sometimes, using once, few, many, or a class for an expanded clone.

. | TRBJ2-1 | TRBV6-5 | . | CASSYSDYNEQFF | TGTGCCAGCAGTTATAGCGATTACAATGAGCAGTTCTTC
. | TRBJ2-7 | TRBV5-6 | TRBD2 | CASSFDPLGLAEGSYEQYF | TGTGCCAGCAGCTTCGACCCACTGGGACTAGCGGAGGGCTCCTACGAGCAGTACTTC
. | TRBJ1-5 | TRBV10-2 | . | CASSEFGVGNQPQHF | TGCGCCAGCAGTGAGTTCGGGGTTGGCAATCAGCCCCAGCATTTT
. | TRBJ2-7 | TRBV6-1 | TRBD1 | CASSGQGASYEQYF | TGTGCCAGCAGTGGACAGGGGGCTTCCTACGAGCAGTACTTC
. | TRBJ2-5 | TRBV6-1 | TRBD1 | CAIRPGGGETQYF | TGTGCCATCAGGCCAGGGGGTGGGGAGACCCAGTACTTC
. | TRBJ1-3 | TRBV29-1 | . | CSGLDSSGNTIYF | TGCAGCGGACTAGACAGCTCTGGAAACACCATATATTTT
. | TRBJ1-1 | TRBV30 | . | CAEWEGAEAFF | TGTGCCGAGTGGGAAGGGGCTGAAGCTTTCTTT
. | TRBJ2-7 | TRBV12-5 | . | CASGTGTPAYEQYF | TGTGCTAGTGGCACCGGGACACCTGCCTACGAGCAGTACTTC
once | TRBJ1-2 | TRBV6-1 | . | CASSNRKIYGYTF | TGTGCCAGCAGTAACAGGAAAATCTATGGCTACACCTTC
. | TRBJ2-7 | TRBV30 | TRBD2 | CAWSTGLAGVEQYF | TGTGCCTGGAGCACGGGACTAGCGGGAGTCGAGCAGTACTTC
few | TRBJ2-2 | TRBV4-3 | . | CASSSRRVGELFF | TGCGCCAGCAGCTCCCGCAGGGTCGGGGAGCTGTTTTTT
. | TRBJ1-5 | TRBV4-3 | . | CASSQDRDINQPQHF | TGCGCCAGCAGCCAAGATCGGGACATAAATCAGCCCCAGCATTTT
. | TRBJ1-4 | TRBV5-1 | TRBD1 | CASSSGSLQGVGEKLFF | TGCGCCAGCAGCTCCGGATCTCTACAGGGGGTCGGGGAAAAACTGTTTTTT
. | TRBJ1-1 | TRBV30 | . | CACSRGPTEAFF | TGTGCCTGTAGCAGGGGCCCCACTGAAGCTTTCTTT
once | TRBJ2-7 | TRBV11-2 | TRBD2 | CASSLDTSGMSYEQYF | TGTGCCAGCAGCTTAGATACTAGCGGGATGTCCTACGAGCAGTACTTC
. | TRBJ2-7 | TRBV4-1 | TRBD2 | CASSHRLAGPREQYF | TGCGCCAGCAGCCACCGACTAGCGGGGCCTAGGGAGCAGTACTTC
. | TRBJ2-7 | TRBV7-2 | . | CASSNFRGGGTYEQYF | TGTGCCAGCAGCAATTTCCGAGGCGGGGGCACCTACGAGCAGTACTTC
. | TRBJ2-3 | TRBV4-1 | . | CASSRDSGSDTQYF | TGCGCCAGCTCTCGGGACTCCGGCTCAGATACGCAGTATTTT
. | TRBJ2-2 | TRBV5-6 | . | CASSQGLSNTGELFF | TGTGCCAGCAGCCAGGGGTTGTCGAACACCGGGGAGCTGTTTTTT
few | TRBJ1-2 | TRBV7-2 | . | CASSFTPTDYGYTF | TGTGCCAGCAGCTTTACACCCACCGACTATGGCTACACCTTC
. | TRBJ1-2 | TRBV27 | . | CASSLNFQGPKGYTF | TGTGCCAGCAGTTTAAATTTTCAGGGGCCGAAGGGCTACACCTTC
. | TRBJ2-1 | TRBV7-2 | TRBD2 | CASSLTSVFMMDEQFF | TGTGCCAGCAGCCTCACTAGCGTCTTTATGATGGATGAGCAGTTCTTC
. | TRBJ2-3 | TRBV12-5 | . | CASGLVRDFTDTQYF | TGTGCTAGTGGTTTGGTTCGGGACTTCACAGATACGCAGTATTTT
. | TRBJ2-1 | TRBV5-6 | TRBD2 | CASSREGLSGRTNEQFF | TGTGCCAGCAGCCGGGAAGGTCTTAGCGGGCGCACTAATGAGCAGTTCTTC
. | TRBJ2-1 | TRBV19 | TRBD2 | CASSSLGGIVYNEQFF | TGTGCCAGTAGTTCACTCGGGGGGATCGTCTACAATGAGCAGTTCTTC
once | TRBJ1-2 | TRBV20-1 | TRBD1 | CSAYDRGGYTF | TGCAGTGCTTATGACAGGGGCGGCTACACCTTC
. | TRBJ2-4 | TRBV4-3 | . | CASSQDGRTVAIQYF | TGCGCCAGCAGCCAAGACGGGAGGACAGTCGCCATTCAGTACTTC
. | TRBJ1-2 | TRBV15 | . | CATSRETMNGYTF | TGTGCCACCAGCAGAGAGACTATGAATGGCTACACCTTC
. | TRBJ2-6 | TRBV2 | . | CASIVPPHSSSGANVLTF | TGTGCCAGCATAGTCCCCCCGCATTCTAGCTCTGGGGCCAACGTCCTGACTTTC
. | TRBJ2-1 | TRBV5-1 | TRBD2 | CASSLEGTSGYNEQFF | TGCGCCAGCAGCTTGGAGGGGACTAGCGGTTACAATGAGCAGTTCTTC
few | TRBJ2-6 | TRBV2 | TRBD1 | CASGQGYLSGANVLTF | TGTGCCAGCGGACAGGGTTACCTCTCTGGGGCCAACGTCCTGACTTTC
. | TRBJ1-1 | TRBV19 | . | CASSIIEGMAEAFF | TGTGCCAGTAGTATAATTGAGGGCATGGCTGAAGCTTTCTTT
. | TRBJ1-1 | TRBV27 | . | CASSPWGGVAEAFF | TGTGCCAGCAGTCCCTGGGGGGGCGTGGCTGAAGCTTTCTTT
few | TRBJ2-2 | TRBV6-1 | . | CASSEDLGGANTGELFF | TGTGCCAGCAGTGAGGACCTAGGAGGCGCGAACACCGGGGAGCTGTTTTTT
. | TRBJ1-3 | TRBV7-6 | . | CASSLGMGPGNTIYF | TGTGCCAGCAGCTTAGGAATGGGCCCTGGAAACACCATATATTTT
. | TRBJ2-1 | TRBV25-1 | TRBD1 | CASSRPRDRDPYNEQFF | TGTGCCAGCAGTAGACCCCGGGACAGGGATCCCTACAATGAGCAGTTCTTC
. | TRBJ1-4 | TRBV15 | . | CATSRGGEESEKLFF | TGTGCCACCAGCAGAGGCGGTGAAGAGAGTGAAAAACTGTTTTTT
. | TRBJ1-1 | TRBV4-3 | . | CASSDAVNTEAFF | TGCGCCAGCAGCGATGCGGTGAACACTGAAGCTTTCTTT
. | TRBJ2-2 | TRBV30 | TRBD1 | CAWSGDRGQSELFF | TGTGCCTGGAGTGGGGACAGGGGGCAATCGGAGCTGTTTTTT
. | TRBJ2-3 | TRBV5-4 | TRBD2 | CASSNGLAGITDTQYF | TGTGCCAGCAGCAACGGGCTAGCGGGTATCACAGATACGCAGTATTTT
. | TRBJ2-1 | TRBV11-2 | . | CASSHNNEQFF | TGTGCCAGCAGCCACAACAATGAGCAGTTCTTC